These 2 T cell receptor beta chains share one sample of origin, sequenced in a study of blood T cells in healthy people across ages. Primed by a sample-barcoded 5' primer and a J-beta primer mix, a second PCR proceeded for about 6 to 11 cycles. TCRdb used MiXCR to reprocess the 5' RACE reads, holding one entry per CDR3 protein. The sample has some 290,000 distinct CDR3 sequences, around 29% seen once. The specimen was blood. The receptors come from a woman in her sixties or seventies in good health.

J is TRBJ1-2 and V is TRBV7-2; D call uncertain. The CDR3 extends over 15 amino acids. V lost 4 bases and J 3 bases, leaving 15 bases between the germline ends. In germline, CDR1 is SGHTA, CDR2 FQGNSA. In nucleotides, the CDR3 is TGTGCCAGCAGCTCCCGGCGGGGAGCGGACTATGGCTACACCTTC. Amino acids: CASSSRRGADYGYTF.

This clonotype was seen more than once but under ten times. J is TRBJ2-1 and V is TRBV20-1, with D perhaps matching TRBD1 (5 bases). Judging by the DNA end, TRBJ2-5 fits better; the J call may be wrong. Germline V gene data show CDR1 as DFQATT and CDR2 as SNEGSKA (reference sequence). The CDR3 covers 13 residues. CDR3 sequence: CSAPTRAQETQYF. In nucleotides, the CDR3 is TGCAGTGCGCCAACCAGGGCCCAAGAGACCCAGTACTTC.